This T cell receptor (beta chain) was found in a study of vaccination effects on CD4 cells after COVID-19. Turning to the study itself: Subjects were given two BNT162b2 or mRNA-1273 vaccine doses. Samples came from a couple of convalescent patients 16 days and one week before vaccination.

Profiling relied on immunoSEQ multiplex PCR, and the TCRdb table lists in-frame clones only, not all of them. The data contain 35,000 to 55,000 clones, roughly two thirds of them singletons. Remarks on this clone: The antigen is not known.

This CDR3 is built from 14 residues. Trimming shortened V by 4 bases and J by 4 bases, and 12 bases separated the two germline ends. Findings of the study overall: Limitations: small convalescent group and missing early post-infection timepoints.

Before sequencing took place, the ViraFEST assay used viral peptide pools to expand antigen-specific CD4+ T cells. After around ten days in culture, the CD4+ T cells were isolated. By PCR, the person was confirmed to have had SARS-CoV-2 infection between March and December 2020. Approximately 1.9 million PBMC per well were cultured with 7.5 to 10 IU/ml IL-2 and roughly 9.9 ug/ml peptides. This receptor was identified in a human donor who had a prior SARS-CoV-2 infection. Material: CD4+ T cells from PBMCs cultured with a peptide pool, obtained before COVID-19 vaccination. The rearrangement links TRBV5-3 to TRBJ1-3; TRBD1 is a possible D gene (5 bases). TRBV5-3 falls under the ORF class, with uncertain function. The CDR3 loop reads CARSKRRGGNTIYF. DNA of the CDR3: TGTGCCAGAAGCAAAAGACGGGGGGGAAACACCATATATTTT.